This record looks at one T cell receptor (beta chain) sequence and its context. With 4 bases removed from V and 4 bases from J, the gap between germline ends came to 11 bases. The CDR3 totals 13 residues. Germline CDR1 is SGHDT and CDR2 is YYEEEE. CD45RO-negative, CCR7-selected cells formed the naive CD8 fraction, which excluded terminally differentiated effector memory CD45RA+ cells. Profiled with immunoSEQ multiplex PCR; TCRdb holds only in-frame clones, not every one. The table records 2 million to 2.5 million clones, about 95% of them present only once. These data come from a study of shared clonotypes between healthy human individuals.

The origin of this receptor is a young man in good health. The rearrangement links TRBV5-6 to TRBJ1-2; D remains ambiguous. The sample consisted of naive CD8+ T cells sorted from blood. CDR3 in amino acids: CASSPWAAYGYTF. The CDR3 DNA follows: TGTGCCAGCAGCCCGTGGGCCGCCTATGGCTACACCTTC. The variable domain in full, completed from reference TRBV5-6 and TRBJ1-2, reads DAGVTQSPTHLIKTRGQQVTLRCSPKSGHDTVSWYQQALGQGPQFIFQYYEEEERQRGNFPDRFSGHQFPNYSSELNVNALLLGDSALYLCASSPWAAYGYTFGSGTRLTVV.